This T cell receptor (beta chain) appears in the sequencing data of a study of blood T cell repertoires in COVID-19. Across the study: COVID-19 samples, acute and convalescent, were from the United States, Italy and Spain.

Trimming pared 6 bases from V and 9 bases from J, leaving 14 bases between. This CDR3 comprises 12 residues. As handled by the study authors: Nucleated cell counts were estimated from reference gene primer amplification. Produced via immunoSEQ multiplex PCR; TCRdb's table is partial and in-frame only. That table supplies the V and J calls and clone size; D and trimming were determined from the DNA. Here the sample spans about 72,000 clones, about 80% being singletons. Sample: peripheral blood. The rearrangement joins TRBV12-3 or TRBV12-4 to TRBJ1-2; D ambiguous. This sequence originates from a human donor in a cohort sampled during active COVID-19. The CDR3 spells CASSPMGRRYTF. CDR3 DNA sequence: TGTGCCAGCAGCCCTATGGGCAGGCGCTACACCTTC.